This TCR beta chain was captured by sequencing in a study of shared clonotypes between healthy human individuals (dated by TCRdb to about 2020). For the study in its entirety: The cohort comprised a couple of women and a few men aged 18 to 49 years. For each donor, three plates each were used for CD4 naive and CD4 memory, two plates were used for CD8 naive, and one plate was used for CD8 memory. Blood TCR repertoires of about 5 healthy adults were deeply sequenced to estimate repertoire size and the extent of clonotype sharing between individuals. To increase sequencing depth and limit assay-specific biases, TCR repertoire library preparation and sequencing were carried out by different laboratories using diverse techniques. Per donor, leukapheresis produced somewhere between about 0.9 and 9 billion PBMCs. Overall study results and their limits: Pairwise subsampling indicated that sequencing depth was expected to affect the degree of clonotype sharing among donors. Even with the large sequencing depth, rarefaction of the sorted-subset datasets indicated that sequencing was incomplete. Compared with non-shared clonotypes, the clonotypes found in all four sorted-subset donors had higher generation probabilities. Larger estimated clonotype richness was generally found for naive subsets than for memory subsets. Sharing across a handful of donors was observed for approximately 5% of naive CD4, about 4% of naive CD8, about 2.3% of memory CD4, and approximately 0.41% of memory CD8 clonotypes. Sampling was restricted to blood, and TCR repertoires in tissue are likely to differ from TCR repertoires in blood. The genetic and exposure-history diversity represented was limited by the small number of donors.

CD8 naive samples consisted of CD45RO-negative cells that were positively selected for CCR7, yielding a CD45RA+CCR7+ population without TemRA cells. Donors were healthy HIV-negative adults with no recently reported acute infections or vaccinations. Every donor was a Caucasian adult living in Nashville, Tennessee, USA. After blood collection by leukapheresis, PBMCs were isolated using Ficoll-Histopaque density gradient centrifugation and then cryopreserved in the vapor phase of liquid nitrogen. Analytical flow cytometry was used to check the purity and quantity of each magnetically sorted T cell population. Each sorted fraction had its genomic DNA isolated and then quantified by UV absorbance on a Nanodrop 2000c. The germline ends are 12 bases apart after V is trimmed by 10 bases and J by 2 bases. The CDR3 contains 13 residues, cysteine and phenylalanine counted. Only CDR3 DNA remains: 39 bases, in frame from the first base. The CDR1 and CDR2 encoded by the germline V gene (reference sequence) are MNHEY and SMNVEV.

A note on this clone: The antigen it recognizes is unknown. No much larger clone exists at a distance of one base, and base qualities are not known.

TCR CDR3 regions were amplified from genomic DNA by multiplex PCR using the deep immunoSEQ assay. Extracted genomic DNA from each cell subset was spread evenly across all wells of several immunoSEQ 96-well plates, with each plate serving as a replicate. For sorted subsets, about 210 ng of genomic DNA, equivalent to tens of thousands of T cell genomes, went into each replicate PCR. The purified libraries were quantified using a Qubit 3.0 fluorometer, sized with a Bioanalyzer 2100, and then quantified again using the KAPA Library Quantification kit. A separate single-read 150-cycle Illumina NextSeq 550 flow cell was used to sequence each immunoSEQ 96-well plate. In the source study's methods: Because the immunoSEQ output held only junctional sequences and lacked quality scores, the filtering could not match the filtering applied to full-length reads. To assign V/J genes and CDR3, sequences were annotated using PyIR, a Python wrapper for IgBLAST v1.9, with IMGT germline references. Reads with weak V/J assignments (E-value above 1e-6), missing CDR3, stop codons, out-of-frame junctions, or ambiguous translated residues were removed. V3J clonotypes were defined as sequences sharing the same inferred V gene, J gene, and CDR3 amino acid sequence. To compute the percentage overlap between repertoires, the number of shared unique clonotypes was divided by the size of the smaller repertoire. RTK rarefaction, the Chao1 estimator, and Recon v2.1 estimates of unobserved clonotypes were used to assess repertoire richness. Generation probabilities were computed with OLGA for all TCRbeta clonotypes obtained by the gDNA method from four donors. Not all clones reach the TCRdb copy of this immuneACCESS table, which keeps in-frame sequences only. Checked studies attribute under half of the gap to unresolved V genes and leave the rest unexplained. That table furnishes V, J and clone size, whereas the DNA furnished D and trimming. The sample table shows about 700,000 clones, and 92% are seen once. Nearly 25% of the sample belongs to the ten largest clones.

The sequence derives from a man younger than 40 in good health. The sequenced sample was naive CD8+ T cells sorted from blood. Interpreted using the paper, the cell subset or site label stands for: CD45RA+CCR7+. The chain is assembled from TRBV27 and TRBJ2-1, and the D gene may be TRBD2, 6 bases matching. The CDR3 region: CATFAGPYNEQFF. The nucleotide sequence reads as follows: TGTGCCACATTTGCGGGGCCCTACAATGAGCAGTTCTTC.